This TCR beta chain came from a study of cytomegalovirus exposure and HLA in healthy donors. Study at large: According to later analysis, the same platform produced the 120 or so validation and 666 first-cohort repertoires. Overall study results and limits: A classifier reportedly called cytomegalovirus status with high sensitivity and specificity. Listed as cytomegalovirus-associated were more than 150 TCR beta chains.

A remark on this clone: The antigen remains undetermined.

Sequencing was performed with immunoSEQ multiplex PCR; in TCRdb, only in-frame clones are kept and a portion is missing. Here the sample spans 55,000 to 75,000 clones, 95% being singletons. Germline V CDR1 and CDR2: SGHAT, FQNNGV. This CDR3 has 12 residues. The V segment lost 4 bases and the J segment 7 bases; nucleotides outside the gene matches: 4. This TCR was recovered from a woman under 30 in good health and CMV-seropositive. The chain has TRBV11-2 and TRBJ2-7; 7 bases are a match to TRBD2. Input material: PBMCs. The chain's CDR3 is CASSWGGGEQYF. CDR3 DNA: TGTGCCAGCAGCTGGGGGGGAGGAGAGCAGTACTTC.